This TCR beta chain is drawn from a study of persistence of HIV-infected CD4 T cells. Nonspecific anti-CD3/anti-CD28 bead stimulation represents the broad CD4+ T cell repertoire. Responding CD4+ T cells were sorted by upregulation of both CD40 ligand and CD69. Regarding this clone: Its antigen is not identified.

With 2 bases clipped from V and 3 bases from J, the junction kept 6 bases outside the gene matches. This CDR3 comprises 15 residues. Germline V gene data show CDR1 as MNHEY and CDR2 as SVGAGI. The libraries were made with immunoSEQ version 4 in survey mode. TCRdb's copy holds only in-frame clones and misses some; the assay was immunoSEQ multiplex PCR. This sample has about 46,000 clones, with approximately 90% found just once. The TCR comes from an adult woman with HIV who was CMV-seropositive. The rearrangement uses TRBV6-5 and TRBJ2-7; 8 nucleotides match TRBD2. The source was CD4+ T cells sorted from PBMCs after approximately 20-hour stimulation, collected from a patient who received antiretroviral therapy. The CDR3 sequence: CASSYDTSGFYEQYF. CDR3 in DNA: TGTGCCAGCAGTTACGACACTAGCGGTTTCTACGAGCAGTACTTC.